This T cell receptor beta chain was sequenced during a study of T cell responses to AZD1222 COVID-19 vaccine. Only in-frame clones appear in the TCRdb table, and some are missing; sequencing was by immunoSEQ multiplex PCR. The table records under 200,000 clones, around 90% of them present only once. As regards this clone: Its antigen is not identified.

Regarding the study as a whole: Of the AZD1222 recipients, only 5 to 7 were seropositive at baseline. Mostly white British, mostly female donors; authors suggested clonal diversity may be underestimated. No repertoire was sampled before or during the peak T cell response, only after it.

V was pared by 4 bases and J by 2 bases, with 9 bases of the junction left unmatched. Germline V CDR1 and CDR2: SGHRS, YFSETQ. The CDR3 extends over 16 amino acids. V and J are TRBV5-1 and TRBJ2-1, with TRBD1 matching over 7 bases. The material was peripheral blood, obtained on day 0 of AZD1222 vaccination. This receptor was identified in an adult in good health. The CDR3 nucleotides are TGCGCCAGCAGCGAAACAGGGGCGGTCGCCTACAATGAGCAGTTCTTC. This sequence encodes CASSETGAVAYNEQFF. The complete variable domain, with remaining parts taken from reference TRBV5-1 and TRBJ2-1, reads KAGVTQTPRYLIKTRGQQVTLSCSPISGHRSVSWYQQTPGQGLQFLFEYFSETQRNKGNFPGRFSGRQFSNSRSEMNVSTLELGDSALYLCASSETGAVAYNEQFFGPGTRLTVL.